These T cell receptor beta chains were read from a single sample in a study of OX40 agonist ivuxolimab in advanced cancers. Sequencing used immunoSEQ multiplex PCR; TCRdb keeps in-frame clones, though not all of them. This sample has roughly 41,000 clones; about nine tenths occur once, and the top ten carry 12%. Sequencing was performed on CD4+ or CD8+ T cells sorted from blood, taken in a trial of the OX40 agonist ivuxolimab. These TCRs come from an adult with an advanced solid tumor such as melanoma, head and neck, liver or kidney cancer. CDR3s include the opening cysteine and the closing phenylalanine or tryptophan. The order of the fields is V gene, CDR3 protein.

>TRBV13
CASSLGQAGELFF
>TRBV11-2
CASSLAGLYEQYF
>TRBV7-9
CASSQKGKGYGYTF
>TRBV30
CAWIGGQYYEQYF
>TRBV9
CASSGWGSTDTQYF
>TRBV5-6
CASSLYSSPLHF
>TRBV9
CASSGQGAGEQYF
>TRBV5-1
CASSLGWRGDSYNEQFF
>TRBV2
CASSEYPEKLFF
>TRBV7-9
CASSFSGVNTEAFF
>TRBV10-3
CAIRLQGNEAFF
>TRBV6-4
CASSDPVGGEAFF